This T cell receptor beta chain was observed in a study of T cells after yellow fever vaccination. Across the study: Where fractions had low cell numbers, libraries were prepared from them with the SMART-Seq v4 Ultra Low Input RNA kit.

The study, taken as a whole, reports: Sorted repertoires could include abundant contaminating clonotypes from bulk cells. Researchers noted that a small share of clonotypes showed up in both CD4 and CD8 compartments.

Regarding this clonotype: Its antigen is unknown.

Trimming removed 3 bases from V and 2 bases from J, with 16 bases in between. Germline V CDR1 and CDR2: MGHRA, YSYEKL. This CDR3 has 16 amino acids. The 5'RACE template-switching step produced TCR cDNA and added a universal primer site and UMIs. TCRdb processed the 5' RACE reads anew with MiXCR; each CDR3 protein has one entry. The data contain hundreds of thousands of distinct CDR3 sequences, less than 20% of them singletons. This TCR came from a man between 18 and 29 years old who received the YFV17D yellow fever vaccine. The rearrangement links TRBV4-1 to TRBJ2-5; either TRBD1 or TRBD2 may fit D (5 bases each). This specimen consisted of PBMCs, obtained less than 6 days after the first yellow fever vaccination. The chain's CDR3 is CASSHRTTWGQETQYF. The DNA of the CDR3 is TGCGCCAGCAGCCACAGGACAACCTGGGGGCAAGAGACCCAGTACTTC.